This is a list of T cell receptor beta chains from one sample in a study of chemoradiotherapy in HPV16-positive cancers. The protocol was immunoSEQ multiplex PCR, while the TCRdb copy is restricted to in-frame clones and leaves out a portion. Among 40,000 to 60,000 clones listed, 90% were seen once. The source was blood, collected from a patient who underwent chemoradiotherapy. These receptors were taken from a human donor with HPV-associated anogenital cancer. Both conserved end residues are part of each CDR3. The order of the fields is V gene, clone size, J gene, D gene, CDR3 protein, CDR3 DNA. The D gene is left open where the match is weak. Clone size is shown for a subset of rows, as once, few, many or a class of expanded clone.

v_gene: TRBV6-5
abundance: NA
j_gene: TRBJ2-7
d_gene: TRBD2
CDR3aa: CASRRTSPYEQYF
CDR3nt: TGTGCCAGCAGAAGGACTAGCCCCTACGAGCAGTACTTC

v_gene: TRBV5-4
abundance: NA
j_gene: TRBJ2-1
d_gene: TRBD2
CDR3aa: CAISTSGTGSYNEQFF
CDR3nt: TGTGCCATCTCGACTAGCGGGACTGGCTCCTACAATGAGCAGTTCTTC

v_gene: TRBV15
abundance: NA
j_gene: TRBJ2-4
d_gene: NA
CDR3aa: CATSPGGVGKNIQYF
CDR3nt: TGTGCCACCAGCCCTGGGGGCGTAGGCAAAAACATTCAGTACTTC

v_gene: TRBV5-4
abundance: once
j_gene: TRBJ2-7
d_gene: TRBD1
CDR3aa: CASSLGWGQGLDEQYF
CDR3nt: TGTGCCAGCAGCTTGGGGTGGGGACAGGGGTTGGACGAGCAGTACTTC

v_gene: TRBV7-2
abundance: NA
j_gene: TRBJ2-7
d_gene: NA
CDR3aa: CASSDDHSTKQYF
CDR3nt: TGTGCCAGCTCCGACGATCATTCTACGAAGCAGTACTTC

v_gene: TRBV7-9
abundance: NA
j_gene: TRBJ1-1
d_gene: TRBD1
CDR3aa: CASSQAPGGVLNTEAFF
CDR3nt: TGTGCCAGCAGCCAAGCCCCAGGGGGGGTTTTAAACACTGAAGCTTTCTTT

v_gene: TRBV5-5
abundance: few
j_gene: TRBJ2-7
d_gene: NA
CDR3aa: CASSLLIYEQYF
CDR3nt: TGTGCCAGCAGTTTGCTCATCTACGAGCAGTACTTC

v_gene: TRBV2
abundance: NA
j_gene: TRBJ2-1
d_gene: NA
CDR3aa: CASSFQSSSYNEQFF
CDR3nt: TGTGCCAGCAGTTTTCAGTCTAGCTCCTACAATGAGCAGTTCTTC

v_gene: TRBV30
abundance: NA
j_gene: TRBJ2-1
d_gene: NA
CDR3aa: CAWAPGESYNEQFF
CDR3nt: TGTGCCTGGGCGCCGGGAGAATCATACAATGAGCAGTTCTTC

v_gene: TRBV11-2
abundance: NA
j_gene: TRBJ2-7
d_gene: NA
CDR3aa: CASSLDQGSYEQYF
CDR3nt: TGTGCCAGCAGCTTAGATCAGGGCTCCTACGAGCAGTACTTC

v_gene: TRBV9
abundance: NA
j_gene: TRBJ2-5
d_gene: NA
CDR3aa: CASSVDQGGETQYF
CDR3nt: TGTGCCAGCAGCGTAGATCAGGGGGGAGAGACCCAGTACTTC

v_gene: TRBV6-5
abundance: NA
j_gene: TRBJ1-2
d_gene: NA
CDR3aa: CASSETPVYGYTF
CDR3nt: TGTGCCAGCAGTGAAACCCCCGTCTATGGCTACACCTTC

v_gene: TRBV7-2
abundance: NA
j_gene: TRBJ1-1
d_gene: TRBD1
CDR3aa: CASSWGTGTGQMNTEAFF
CDR3nt: TGTGCCAGCAGCTGGGGTACCGGGACAGGGCAAATGAACACTGAAGCTTTCTTT

v_gene: TRBV19
abundance: NA
j_gene: TRBJ1-2
d_gene: TRBD1
CDR3aa: CASSVHRGLYGYTF
CDR3nt: TGTGCCAGTAGTGTACACAGGGGGCTCTATGGCTACACCTTC

v_gene: TRBV10-1
abundance: once
j_gene: TRBJ2-5
d_gene: NA
CDR3aa: CARELKGGQETQYF
CDR3nt: TGCGCCAGGGAGCTCAAGGGGGGCCAAGAGACCCAGTACTTC

v_gene: TRBV10-2
abundance: NA
j_gene: TRBJ2-6
d_gene: NA
CDR3aa: CASGPGANVLTF
CDR3nt: TGCGCCAGCGGGCCTGGGGCCAACGTCCTGACTTTC

v_gene: TRBV6-5
abundance: NA
j_gene: TRBJ2-7
d_gene: NA
CDR3aa: CASSEPRGYEQYF
CDR3nt: TGTGCCAGCAGCGAACCCCGGGGGTACGAGCAGTACTTC

v_gene: TRBV19
abundance: NA
j_gene: TRBJ2-5
d_gene: NA
CDR3aa: CASSRRRDAETQYF
CDR3nt: TGTGCCAGTAGTAGGCGCCGAGATGCAGAGACCCAGTACTTC

v_gene: TRBV19
abundance: NA
j_gene: TRBJ1-4
d_gene: TRBD1
CDR3aa: CASSPDRAKLFF
CDR3nt: TGTGCCAGTAGCCCGGACAGGGCAAAACTGTTTTTT

v_gene: TRBV4-3
abundance: NA
j_gene: TRBJ2-4
d_gene: TRBD1
CDR3aa: CASSLTGELAKNIQYF
CDR3nt: TGCGCCAGCAGCCTAACAGGGGAACTAGCCAAAAACATTCAGTACTTC

v_gene: TRBV19
abundance: NA
j_gene: TRBJ1-1
d_gene: NA
CDR3aa: CASSITVSEAFF
CDR3nt: TGTGCCAGTAGTATTACTGTTAGTGAAGCTTTCTTT

v_gene: TRBV7-2
abundance: NA
j_gene: TRBJ2-3
d_gene: TRBD2
CDR3aa: CASSFRLAGEGIGDTQYF
CDR3nt: TGTGCCAGCAGCTTTCGACTAGCGGGGGAAGGAATTGGAGATACGCAGTATTTT

v_gene: TRBV9
abundance: NA
j_gene: TRBJ2-1
d_gene: NA
CDR3aa: CASSVEGFVDEQFF
CDR3nt: TGTGCCAGCAGCGTAGAGGGCTTTGTGGATGAGCAGTTCTTC

v_gene: TRBV6-5
abundance: NA
j_gene: TRBJ2-1
d_gene: NA
CDR3aa: CASSRSGHIDNEQFF
CDR3nt: TGTGCCAGCAGTCGGTCGGGACATATCGACAATGAGCAGTTCTTC

v_gene: TRBV30
abundance: NA
j_gene: TRBJ2-5
d_gene: TRBD2
CDR3aa: CAWSQGLDSETQYF
CDR3nt: TGTGCCTGGAGTCAGGGACTAGATTCCGAGACCCAGTACTTC

v_gene: TRBV4-3
abundance: NA
j_gene: TRBJ1-3
d_gene: NA
CDR3aa: CASSQDRSSGNTIYF
CDR3nt: TGCGCCAGCAGCCAAGATCGCAGCTCTGGAAACACCATATATTTT

v_gene: TRBV7-3
abundance: NA
j_gene: TRBJ2-1
d_gene: TRBD1
CDR3aa: CASSLIGGQGDFNEQFF
CDR3nt: TGTGCCAGCAGCTTAATTGGGGGACAGGGCGACTTTAATGAGCAGTTCTTC

v_gene: TRBV6-5
abundance: NA
j_gene: TRBJ2-7
d_gene: TRBD1
CDR3aa: CASSYLTGGEQYF
CDR3nt: TGTGCCAGCAGTTACTTGACAGGGGGCGAGCAGTACTTC

v_gene: TRBV9
abundance: once
j_gene: TRBJ1-2
d_gene: NA
CDR3aa: CASSIGLSGTDYGYTF
CDR3nt: TGTGCCAGCAGCATAGGGCTTTCCGGGACGGACTATGGCTACACCTTC